This TCR beta chain derives from a study of cytomegalovirus exposure and HLA in healthy donors. This CDR3 comprises 15 residues. The germline V gene has CDR1 SGHAT and CDR2 FQDESV (reference sequence). V was cut by 3 bases and J by 4 bases, with 15 bases left in between. 13 Jbeta primers and 60 Vbeta primers were used for the PCR. Using immunoSEQ multiplex PCR, the repertoire was profiled, and TCRdb retains in-frame clones only, with some absent. This sample has 150,000 to 200,000 clones, with 75% to 85% found just once. The chain employs TRBV11-1 and TRBJ2-5; possibly TRBD2 for D (6 bases). The sequence came from a woman between 50 and 59 years old in good health and CMV-seropositive. Material: PBMCs. The CDR3 region is CASSFRTTNIETQYF. DNA for the CDR3: TGTGCCAGCAGCTTTCGGACTACCAACATAGAGACCCAGTACTTC.